The 18 T cell receptor beta chains in this list originate from one sample, sequenced in a study of cytomegalovirus exposure and HLA in healthy donors (dated by TCRdb to about 2017). Library creation used the immunoSEQ multiplex PCR assay. For the multiplex PCR, a mixture combining 60 forward primers for TCR Vbeta segments and 13 reverse primers for TCR Jbeta segments was used. In its TCRdb copy, this immuneACCESS table keeps in-frame sequences only and misses some clones. Where compared with another copy, unresolved V genes explain less than half of these, and the others have no known cause. The table for this sample lists about 160,000 clones; around 84% of them were counted only once. Approximately 2% of the sample is in the top ten clones. The sequenced sample was PBMCs. Receptors originate from a man younger than 35 in good health and CMV-seronegative.

The chain employs TRBV6-6 and TRBJ2-1, with TRBD1 identical over 8 bases. Losses at the gene ends were 5 bases for V and 7 bases for J; bases not matched to a gene: 13. CDR3 length: 16 amino acids. From germline, CDR1 is MNHNY and CDR2 SVGAGI (reference sequence). This CDR3 is CASSPTSGQGGNEQFF. In DNA form, the CDR3 reads TGTGCCAGCAGTCCGACCTCCGGACAGGGAGGAAATGAGCAGTTCTTC.

CDR3 loop: CSVIRERYEQYF. For the CDR3, the DNA is TGCAGCGTTATCAGGGAACGGTACGAGCAGTACTTC. The chain links TRBV29-1 to TRBJ2-7; D may be TRBD1 (5 bases). CDR3 length equals 12 residues. The germline gives CDR1 SQVTM, CDR2 ANQGSEA. Trimming stripped 5 bases from V and 4 bases from J, with 12 bases between.

This clone occurred a few times. V is TRBV5-8 and J is TRBJ1-5, with D possibly being TRBD1 (6 bases). Germline V lookup: CDR1 SGHTS, CDR2 YDEGEE. V lost 6 bases and J 2 bases, leaving 15 bases between the germline ends. This CDR3 is 15 amino acids long. The DNA for the CDR3 is TGTGCCAGCACTCTAGGCGCAGGGGGCAATCAGCCCCAGCATTTT. Amino acids: CASTLGAGGNQPQHF.

The CDR3 sequence: CASSDDQGVDTQYF. The CDR3, as DNA: TGTGCCAGCAGTGATGACCAGGGGGTAGATACGCAGTATTTT. The chain uses TRBV25-1 and TRBJ2-3; 7 positions match TRBD1. V shed 3 bases, J shed 5 bases, and the junction held 5 bases outside the gene matches. The CDR3 is 14 amino acids. Germline V gene data show CDR1 as MGHDK and CDR2 as SYGVNS.

The gene calls are TRBV5-1 and TRBJ1-2; tentatively, D is TRBD1 (5 bases). V was cut by 1 base and J by 6 bases, with 13 bases left in between. The CDR3 sequence is 14 residues long. The germline gives CDR1 SGHRS, CDR2 YFSETQ. CDR3 amino acids: CASSLPAGRDGYTF. CDR3 coding DNA: TGCGCCAGCAGCTTGCCGGCAGGGAGGGATGGCTACACCTTC.

This clone was picked up one time. V is TRBV10-3 and J is TRBJ2-7; 8 nucleotides line up with TRBD2. The germline CDR1 and CDR2 sequences are ENHRY and SYGVKD. V lost 4 bases, J lost 6 bases, and 8 bases stayed unmatched. This CDR3 spans 14 amino acids. DNA of the CDR3: TGTGCCATCAGTGGGGTAGCGGGATCTGCCGAGCAGTACTTC. Encoded protein: CAISGVAGSAEQYF.

This chain links TRBV27 with TRBJ1-2; 8 bases line up with TRBD1. This CDR3 spans 13 amino acids. V lost 8 bases, J lost 3 bases, and 5 bases stayed unmatched. CDR1 and CDR2 from the germline V gene are MNHEY and SMNVEV (reference sequence). Here the CDR3 DNA reads TGTGCCAGCCGCAGGACAGGGTACTATGGCTACACCTTC. Residues: CASRRTGYYGYTF.

The rearrangement uses TRBV19 and TRBJ2-3; TRBD2 agrees at 9 bases. This CDR3 contains 18 residues. Germline V gene lookup returns CDR1 LNHDA and CDR2 SQIVND (reference sequence). V was pared by 7 bases and J by 0 bases, with 14 bases of the junction left unmatched. The DNA of the CDR3 is TGTGCCAGTACCCCCGGACTTGCGGGGGGGACTAGCACAGATACGCAGTATTTT. Its protein product is CASTPGLAGGTSTDTQYF.

The chain uses TRBV6-1 and TRBJ2-1, with 11 bases fitting TRBD2. The trim removed 9 bases at V and 3 bases at J, leaving 4 bases unmatched. Germline CDR1 and CDR2: MNHNS and SASEGT. This CDR3 has 14 residues. The CDR3 bases are TGTGCCAGTAGCGGGAGGGCCTACTACAATGAGCAGTTCTTC. Translation: CASSGRAYYNEQFF.

Worth noting for this clone: Other DNA sequences of this sample code for an identical CDR3. The rearrangement links TRBV25-1 to TRBJ2-5; 8 bases agree with TRBD1. V lost 2 bases to trimming and J lost 2 bases; unmatched junction nucleotides: 4. Germline CDR1 reads MGHDK; CDR2 reads SYGVNS. This CDR3 has 15 residues. Written as DNA, the CDR3 is TGTGCCAGCAGTGAACCTGACAGGGGACAAGAGACCCAGTACTTC. Its translation: CASSEPDRGQETQYF.

Only a few counts were recorded for this clone. The chain links TRBV5-6 to TRBJ1-2; no clear D gene. CDR3 length equals 14 residues. Trimming stripped 4 bases from V and 1 base from J, with 11 bases between. Per germline, CDR1 SGHDT and CDR2 YYEEEE. The CDR3 nucleotides are TGTGCCAGCAGCCGGGAACAAGTTAACTATGGCTACACCTTC. It yields the protein CASSREQVNYGYTF.

Comments on this clone: Different DNA sequences within this sample yield the same CDR3. This chain uses TRBV7-3 with TRBJ2-7; 10 nucleotides match TRBD1. The V gene's germline CDR1 is SGHTA and CDR2 FQGTGA. The CDR3 is 14 residues long. V gave up 5 bases and J gave up 2 bases; unmatched junction bases: 3. The CDR3, as DNA: TGTGCCAGCAGCCCAGGACAGGGGGCCTACGAGCAGTACTTC. It translates to CASSPGQGAYEQYF.

This clone was counted a single time. The rearrangement joins TRBV5-1 to TRBJ2-3, with D tentatively TRBD2 (6 bases). Germline lookup yields CDR1 SGHRS and CDR2 YFSETQ. The V gene lost 5 bases and the J gene lost 3 bases, with 10 bases spanning the gap. This CDR3 contains 13 residues. The CDR3: CASRTGDTDTQYF. The DNA for the CDR3 is TGCGCCAGCAGAACGGGGGATACAGATACGCAGTATTTT.

The rearrangement uses TRBV9 and TRBJ2-2; 7 bases are shared with TRBD1. The CDR3 sequence is 15 residues long. Germline V gene data show CDR1 as SGDLS and CDR2 as YYNGEE. The V segment lost 4 bases and the J segment 1 base; nucleotides outside the gene matches: 4. The CDR3 DNA reads as TGTGCCAGCAGCCCCCGGACAGGGAACACCGGGGAGCTGTTTTTT. Translated: CASSPRTGNTGELFF.

The chain joins TRBV7-2 to TRBJ2-7; D not certain. Trimming took off 1 base at V and 0 bases at J, with 10 bases between the two ends. The CDR3 totals 15 residues. Germline lookup yields CDR1 SGHTA and CDR2 FQGNSA. Here the CDR3 reads CASSLVRGSSYEQYF. As DNA, the CDR3 is TGTGCCAGCAGCTTAGTTCGCGGCAGCTCCTACGAGCAGTACTTC.

This clone was counted once. This chain links TRBV28 with TRBJ2-3; 7 bases line up with TRBD2. The germline CDR1 and CDR2 sequences are MDHEN and SYDVKM. There are 14 residues in the CDR3. V lost 7 bases to trimming and J lost 1 base; unmatched junction nucleotides: 5. The CDR3 here is CASIRLAGTDTQYF. CDR3 sequence (DNA): TGTGCCAGCATAAGACTAGCCGGCACAGATACGCAGTATTTT.

This clone was counted a single time. This chain joins TRBV18 and TRBJ2-6; TRBD1 matches 10 bases. V was pared by 3 bases and J by 2 bases, with 4 bases of the junction left unmatched. CDR3 length equals 17 residues. Germline V gene lookup returns CDR1 KGHSH and CDR2 LQKENI. CDR3 amino acids: CASSPFGQGAGANVLTF. CDR3 sequence (DNA): TGTGCCAGCTCACCTTTCGGACAGGGGGCTGGGGCCAACGTCCTGACTTTC. Drawing the rest from reference TRBV18 and TRBJ2-6, the complete variable domain is NAGVMQNPRHLVRRRGQEARLRCSPMKGHSHVYWYRQLPEEGLKFMVYLQKENIIDESGMPKERFSAEFPKEGPSILRIQQVVRGDSAAYFCASSPFGQGAGANVLTFGAGSRLTVL.

J is TRBJ1-5 and V is TRBV6-1, with unresolved D. The CDR3 contains 14 residues. V lost 5 bases, J lost 1 base, and 9 bases lay in between. CDR1 and CDR2 from the germline V gene are MNHNS and SASEGT. CDR3 region: CASSPGGSNQPQHF. CDR3 bases: TGTGCCAGCAGTCCCGGAGGCAGCAATCAGCCCCAGCATTTT.